The clone carrying this T cell receptor beta chain turned up a few times. Its specificity is unknown. This entry comes from a study of cytotoxic CD8 clonotypes in ibrutinib-treated CLL. Genomic DNA in a quantity of around 2 micrograms was derived from cryopreserved PBMCs for TCR beta libraries. Sequencing was designed to attain a depth spanning 1 in 200,000 to 1 in 1 million T cells. Repertoires were generated with immunoSEQ multiplex PCR, while TCRdb's copy carries only in-frame clones and drops some. Of about 92,000 clones in the sample, 60% to 80% were seen once. Findings and caveats of the study: There were differences in sampling times between sustained-remission and progressing patients. At progression, clonality fell back toward baseline after rising at ibrutinib response.

CDR1 is SGDLS, CDR2 YYNGEE, per germline. The CDR3 extends over 17 amino acids. Trimming removed 0 bases from V and 2 bases from J, with 17 bases in between. V is TRBV9 and J is TRBJ2-5, with D unresolved. The source of this sequence is a human donor with chronic lymphocytic leukemia. The specimen was PBMCs, collected after 24 months of ibrutinib treatment. CDR3: CASSVEVALDGQETQYF. The CDR3 DNA reads TGTGCCAGCAGCGTAGAAGTAGCTCTTGATGGGCAAGAGACCCAGTACTTC.